This TCR beta chain was observed in a study of T cells in Graves' hyperthyroidism and ophthalmopathy (dated by TCRdb to about 2019). For context, the study as a whole: Peripheral blood samples were taken at initial diagnosis, before any treatment was given. After sampling, hyperthyroidism patients received methimazole starting at 30 mg daily, and ophthalmopathy patients received high-dose intravenous methylprednisolone. The 100 discovery patients were randomly divided into training and test sets at a 7:3 ratio. Whether ophthalmopathy could be predicted prospectively was tested in an independent validation cohort made up of under 20 hyperthyroidism patients plus 17 patients who later progressed to ophthalmopathy. The study also compared thyroid tissue and blood T-cell repertoires from about six Graves' hyperthyroidism patients. A discovery cohort of roughly 100 patients, fewer than 50 with Graves' ophthalmopathy and approximately 60 with stable Graves' hyperthyroidism, was used to find distinguishing TCR V-J signatures. The paper describes TCR Vbeta CDR3 sequencing of 135 peripheral blood samples, made up of under 50 ophthalmopathy patients, 70 to 80 hyperthyroidism patients and 17 progressor patients. The paper's findings and limits, for the study overall: A model built on a 13 V-J signature distinguished ophthalmopathy from stable hyperthyroidism, reaching about 88% sensitivity and around 81% specificity in cross-validation and 80%/75% in testing. No statistical method was used to fix the sample size in advance, and group allocation was not hidden from the investigators. In validation, progression to ophthalmopathy was predicted by the model with more than 65% sensitivity and roughly 72% specificity, a median of 6.5 months before onset. Most expanded thyroid clonotypes (frequency above 0.001) were also detected in blood, suggesting blood repertoires may reflect thyroid immune responses.

For CDR1 and CDR2, the germline V gene (reference sequence) lists MNHEY and SMNVEV. V lost 0 bases and J lost 8 bases; the stretch between them is 8 bases long. CDR3 length: 13 amino acids, cysteine to phenylalanine. Only CDR3 DNA is held: 39 bases, read in frame from base 1. Ophthalmopathy patients had moderately to severely active disease, Clinical Activity Score of at least 3, NOSPECS grade of at least 4, and duration under 3 months. The study excluded patients with uncontrolled infections, other autoimmune diseases, pregnancy or lactation. Diagnoses were based on clinical symptoms, serum thyroxine and TRAb, thyroid ultrasound and orbital computed tomography. PBMCs were isolated from about 10 ml of fresh peripheral blood by Ficoll-Paque density gradient centrifugation. Trizol reagent was used to extract total RNA, and RNA quality was then checked on an Agilent 2100 Bioanalyzer. Amplification of TCR beta CDR3 regions was carried out from RNA transcripts. The TCR CDR3 was subjected to a first round of RT-PCR using the HTBI primer set and the Qiagen OneStep RT-PCR kit. Libraries were constructed in a second round of multiplex PCR, after which size selection and purification were performed. Sequencing of the libraries was done on an Illumina HiSeq2000 using paired-end 100 bp reads. In the authors' own workflow: Raw data were processed with SOAPnuke, discarding reads with adapters, uncalled bases, mean Phred below 15, or no exact constant-primer or identifier match. COPE v1.2.5 was used to merge high-quality paired reads, and clonotypes were defined as unique nucleotide sequences. MiTCR v1.1 was used to align the clonotypes against IMGT TRBV, TRBD and TRBJ reference segments. The analysis was restricted to V-J combinations with a frequency above 0.0001, which together covered just over 98% of the repertoires. A TCS score was defined as the ratio of F50 (clonal expansion) to E x V (chaos), with BLOSUM62-based TCRdist applied between CDR3 peptides within each V-J. Welch's t-statistics and random forest reduced roughly 540 V-J features to roughly 13, which were used in a naive Bayes classifier (R e1071). TCRdb reworked the public reads: Q25 trimming with fastp, MiXCR clone assembly, productive beta chains retained. For every CDR3 protein sequence, its rows merge into one entry that carries the most common genes and DNA. The V and J calls were not made by the authors but by TCRdb's processing. The sample profile shows 350,000 or so distinct CDR3 sequences; 15% to 20% of them were found once. Around a sixth of the sample is held by the ten biggest clonotypes.

The table lists this clonotype with many counts. Its antigen has not been determined. No base-level quality is on record; no much larger clone is a single base apart. The TCR originated in a woman aged 40-49 years with Graves' ophthalmopathy. The chain was built from TRBV27 and TRBJ2-4; the D gene cannot be named for sure. Source material: blood. The CDR3 protein is CASSLSGFDIQYF. The nucleotides are TGTGCCAGCAGTTTATCAGGGTTTGACATTCAGTACTTC.